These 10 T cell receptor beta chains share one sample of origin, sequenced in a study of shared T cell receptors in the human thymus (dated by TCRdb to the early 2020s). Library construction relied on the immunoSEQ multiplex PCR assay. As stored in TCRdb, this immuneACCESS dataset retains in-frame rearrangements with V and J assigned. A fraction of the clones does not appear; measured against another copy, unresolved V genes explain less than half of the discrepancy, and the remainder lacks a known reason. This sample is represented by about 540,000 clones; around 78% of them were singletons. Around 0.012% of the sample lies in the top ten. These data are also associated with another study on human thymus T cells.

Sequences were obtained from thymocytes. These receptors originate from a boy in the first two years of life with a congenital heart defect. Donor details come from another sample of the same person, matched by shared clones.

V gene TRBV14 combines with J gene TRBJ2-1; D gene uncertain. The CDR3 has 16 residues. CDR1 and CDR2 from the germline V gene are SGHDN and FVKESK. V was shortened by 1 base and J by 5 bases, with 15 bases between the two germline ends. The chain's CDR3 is CASSQGQPIGDNEQFF. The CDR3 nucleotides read TGTGCCAGCAGCCAAGGGCAGCCTATAGGAGACAATGAGCAGTTCTTC. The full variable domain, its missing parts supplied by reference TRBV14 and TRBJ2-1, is EAGVTQFPSHSVIEKGQTVTLRCDPISGHDNLYWYRRVMGKEIKFLLHFVKESKQDESGMPNNRFLAERTGGTYSTLKVQPAELEDSGVYFCASSQGQPIGDNEQFFGPGTRLTVL.

Here the CDR3 reads CASSQGGWGAGANVLTF. The DNA for the CDR3 is TGTGCCAGCAGTCAGGGTGGGTGGGGCGCTGGGGCCAACGTCCTGACTTTC. The chain carries TRBV27 and TRBJ2-6; TRBD1 is a possible D gene (5 bases). V dropped 5 bases and J dropped 2 bases, with 16 bases sitting between them. CDR1 is MNHEY and CDR2 is SMNVEV in the germline V gene (reference sequence). The CDR3 covers 17 residues.

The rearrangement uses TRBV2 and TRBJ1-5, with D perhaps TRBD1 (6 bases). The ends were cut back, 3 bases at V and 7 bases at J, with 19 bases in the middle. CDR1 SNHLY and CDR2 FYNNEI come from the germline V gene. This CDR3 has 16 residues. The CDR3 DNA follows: TGTGCCAGCAGTGAGGAGACGGGTACAGGGACCCAGCCCCAGCATTTT. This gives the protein CASSEETGTGTQPQHF. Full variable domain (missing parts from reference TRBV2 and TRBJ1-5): EPEVTQTPSHQVTQMGQEVILRCVPISNHLYFYWYRQILGQKVEFLVSFYNNEISEKSEIFDDQFSVERPDGSNFTLKIRSTKLEDSAMYFCASSEETGTGTQPQHFGDGTRLSIL.

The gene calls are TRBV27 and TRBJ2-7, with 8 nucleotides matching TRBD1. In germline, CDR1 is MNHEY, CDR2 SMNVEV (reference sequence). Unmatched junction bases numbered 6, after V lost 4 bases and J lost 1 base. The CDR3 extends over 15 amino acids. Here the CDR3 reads CASSSIQGASYEQYF. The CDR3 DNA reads TGTGCCAGCAGTTCCATCCAGGGGGCTTCCTACGAGCAGTACTTC.

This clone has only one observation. The chain's CDR3 is CSVGPGQPPNTEAFF. Written as DNA, the CDR3 is TGCAGCGTTGGTCCAGGCCAACCCCCGAACACTGAAGCTTTCTTT. This sequence joins TRBV29-1 and TRBJ1-1; D gene unclear. V was clipped by 4 bases and J by 1 base, with 16 bases between them. The CDR3 has 15 residues. Germline CDR1 SQVTM, CDR2 ANQGSEA.

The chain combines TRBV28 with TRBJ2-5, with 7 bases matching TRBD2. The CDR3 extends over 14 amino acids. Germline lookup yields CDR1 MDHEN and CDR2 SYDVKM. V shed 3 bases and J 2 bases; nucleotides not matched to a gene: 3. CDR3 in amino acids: CASSFAGVQETQYF. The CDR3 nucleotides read TGTGCCAGCAGTTTCGCGGGAGTTCAAGAGACCCAGTACTTC.

The DNA for the CDR3 is TGTGCCAGCAGTTACTCGATTCTGGGGGGTAACTATGGCTACACCTTC. Translating it yields CASSYSILGGNYGYTF. This sequence joins TRBV6-5 and TRBJ1-2, with a weak D call TRBD1 (5 bases). Germline CDR1 MNHEY, CDR2 SVGAGI. V lost 0 bases and J lost 1, with 12 bases in between. This CDR3 contains 16 residues.

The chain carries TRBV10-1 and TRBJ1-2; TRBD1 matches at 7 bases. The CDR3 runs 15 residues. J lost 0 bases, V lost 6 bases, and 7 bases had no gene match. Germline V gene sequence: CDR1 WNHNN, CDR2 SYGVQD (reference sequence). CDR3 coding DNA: TGCGCCAGCAGCCCGGCGGGACAGTCTAACTATGGCTACACCTTC. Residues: CASSPAGQSNYGYTF.

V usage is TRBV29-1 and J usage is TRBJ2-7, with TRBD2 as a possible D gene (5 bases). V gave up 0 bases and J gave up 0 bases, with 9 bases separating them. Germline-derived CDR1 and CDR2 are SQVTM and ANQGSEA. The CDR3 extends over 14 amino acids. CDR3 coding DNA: TGCAGCGTTGAAGATCGTCGGGGCTCCTACGAGCAGTACTTC. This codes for CSVEDRRGSYEQYF.

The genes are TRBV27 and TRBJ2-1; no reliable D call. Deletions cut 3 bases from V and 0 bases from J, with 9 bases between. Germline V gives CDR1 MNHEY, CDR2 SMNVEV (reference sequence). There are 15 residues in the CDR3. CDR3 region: CASSFGPLSYNEQFF. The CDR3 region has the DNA TGTGCCAGCAGTTTTGGCCCCCTCTCCTACAATGAGCAGTTCTTC.